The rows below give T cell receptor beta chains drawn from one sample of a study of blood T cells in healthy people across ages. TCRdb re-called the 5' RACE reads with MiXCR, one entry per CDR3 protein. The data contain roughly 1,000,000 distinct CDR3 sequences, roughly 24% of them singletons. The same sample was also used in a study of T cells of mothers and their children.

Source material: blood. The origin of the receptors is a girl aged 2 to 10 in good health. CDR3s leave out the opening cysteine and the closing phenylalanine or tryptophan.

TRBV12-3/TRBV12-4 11 ASLLGEHYEQY
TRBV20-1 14 SAADMKLGDTGEPF
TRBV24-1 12 ATSAQYRANEQF
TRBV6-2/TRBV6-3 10 ASSWEQETQY
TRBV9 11 ASSVGHLPGYT
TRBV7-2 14 ASSPPPQDGQETQY
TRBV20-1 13 SARDSARTGNTIY
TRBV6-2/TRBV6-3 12 ASSTRQGGETQY
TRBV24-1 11 ATSEGGPETQY
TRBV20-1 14 SARDWAGGRAETQY
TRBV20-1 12 SAPLGLINNEQF
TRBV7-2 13 ASSLARRVGTEAF
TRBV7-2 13 ASSLMDRAYEKLF
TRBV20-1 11 SARETGDSPLH
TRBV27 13 ASSLTALLYNEQF
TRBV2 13 ASTGTGGLDTEAF
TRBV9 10 ASSGAGDEQF
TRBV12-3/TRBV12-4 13 ASSLGSVTIDTQY
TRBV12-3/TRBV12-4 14 ASRSGGEGRNQPQH
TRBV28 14 ASSFVRGLLAYEQY
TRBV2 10 ASSDQKNIQY
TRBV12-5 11 ASRDRFNEKLF
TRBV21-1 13 ASSKARDRASEQY
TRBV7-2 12 ASSFGAGVTEAF
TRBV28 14 ASSEWPISGANVLT
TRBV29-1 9 SVVEVNIQY
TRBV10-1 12 ASSELAGDYEQY
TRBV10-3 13 AIRGTSGKADTQY
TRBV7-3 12 ASSLTGLAGHLH
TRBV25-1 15 ASSEFGIAGVTDTQY
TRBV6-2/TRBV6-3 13 ASSYPGTNTGELF
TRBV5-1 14 ASSLSNGAGFSEAF
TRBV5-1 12 ASSPAHRVEEQF
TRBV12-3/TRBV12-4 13 ASSLKRGPGYEQY
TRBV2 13 ASSADGLSGNTIY
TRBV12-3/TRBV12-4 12 ASTIPGTQETQY
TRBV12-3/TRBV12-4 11 ASSPTSTYGYT
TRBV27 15 ASSPLALGTENNEQF
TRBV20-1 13 SARDPQGPGHEQY
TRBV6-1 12 ASSEQGYSYEQY
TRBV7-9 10 ASSFSQETQY
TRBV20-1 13 SAPHGTTSTDTQY
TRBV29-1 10 SEKGGGETQY
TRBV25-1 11 ASSDEGRTGYT
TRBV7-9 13 ASSLADRGNEKLF
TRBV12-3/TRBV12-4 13 ASRTGLGAGETQY
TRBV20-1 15 SAANFSGRAGANVLT
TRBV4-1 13 ASSQVEGVIQPQH
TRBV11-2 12 ASSLLRGGGELF
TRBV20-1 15 SASEDLTIAGTDTQY
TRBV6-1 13 ASSPHGTGGDTQY
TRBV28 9 AITGDNEQY
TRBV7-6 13 ASSLTGPFRGELF
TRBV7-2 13 ASSLGTSRADTQY